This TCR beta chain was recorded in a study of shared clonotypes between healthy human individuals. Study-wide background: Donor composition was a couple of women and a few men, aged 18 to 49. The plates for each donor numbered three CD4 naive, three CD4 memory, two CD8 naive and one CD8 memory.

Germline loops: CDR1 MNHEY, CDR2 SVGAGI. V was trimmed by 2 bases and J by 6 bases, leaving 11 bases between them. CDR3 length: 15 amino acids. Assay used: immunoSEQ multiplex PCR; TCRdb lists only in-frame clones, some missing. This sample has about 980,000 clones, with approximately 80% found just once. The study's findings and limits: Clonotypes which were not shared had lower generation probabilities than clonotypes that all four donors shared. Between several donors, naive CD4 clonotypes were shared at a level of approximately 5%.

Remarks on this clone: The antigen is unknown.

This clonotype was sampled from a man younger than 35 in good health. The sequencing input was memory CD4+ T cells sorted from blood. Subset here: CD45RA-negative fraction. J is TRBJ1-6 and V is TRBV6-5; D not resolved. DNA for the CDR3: TGTGCCAGCAGTTACACCGGACGGGGTAATTCACCCCTCCACTTT. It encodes CASSYTGRGNSPLHF.